The rows below give T cell receptor beta chains drawn from one sample of a study of blood T cell repertoires in COVID-19. Clones were read by immunoSEQ multiplex PCR, and TCRdb kept only the in-frame ones, dropping some. The table lists around 240,000 clones, roughly 85% of them singletons. Specimen: peripheral blood. The receptor set was obtained from a middle-aged man with acute or convalescent COVID-19. The CDR3 runs from the conserved cysteine through the conserved F or W. A D gene is named only where the DNA matches it firmly. For some rows the clone size is stated as once, few or many, or as a class when expanded; others skip it.

abundance: .; d_gene: TRBD2; j_gene: TRBJ2-3; v_gene: TRBV9; CDR3nt: TGTGCCAGCAGCCAGCCTTCTAGCGGGCGGCGACCAGATACGCAGTATTTT; CDR3aa: CASSQPSSGRRPDTQYF
abundance: .; d_gene: .; j_gene: TRBJ1-1; v_gene: TRBV11-2; CDR3nt: TGTGCCAGCAGCTTAGGAGGAATCGAAGCTTTCTTT; CDR3aa: CASSLGGIEAFF
abundance: .; d_gene: TRBD2; j_gene: TRBJ2-5; v_gene: TRBV12-3/TRBV12-4; CDR3nt: TGTGCCAGCAGTTTTGGCGGGGGAGAGACCCAGTACTTC; CDR3aa: CASSFGGGETQYF
abundance: .; d_gene: TRBD1; j_gene: TRBJ1-1; v_gene: TRBV29-1; CDR3nt: TGCAGCGTTGTAGGGGACAGAACCTTGAACACTGAAGCTTTCTTT; CDR3aa: CSVVGDRTLNTEAFF
abundance: .; d_gene: .; j_gene: TRBJ1-3; v_gene: TRBV6-6; CDR3nt: TGTGCCAGCAGTGATCCAGGGGGAAACACCATATATTTT; CDR3aa: CASSDPGGNTIYF
abundance: once; d_gene: TRBD1; j_gene: TRBJ2-1; v_gene: TRBV5-4; CDR3nt: TGTGCCAGCAGCCAAGGGGGCGGGGAGCAGTTCTTC; CDR3aa: CASSQGGGEQFF
abundance: .; d_gene: .; j_gene: TRBJ2-1; v_gene: TRBV25-1; CDR3nt: TGTGCCAGCAGTCCGAATACGAGGGGGGGGGAGCAGTTCTTC; CDR3aa: CASSPNTRGGEQFF
abundance: .; d_gene: .; j_gene: TRBJ2-3; v_gene: TRBV5-6; CDR3nt: TGTGCCAGCAGCCAGGGATTGACAGATACGCAGTATTTT; CDR3aa: CASSQGLTDTQYF
abundance: .; d_gene: TRBD2; j_gene: TRBJ2-7; v_gene: TRBV3-1/TRBV3-2; CDR3nt: TGTGCCAGCAGCCGGCGGAGCGGGGGGAGCTCCTACGAGCAGTACTTC; CDR3aa: CASSRRSGGSSYEQYF
abundance: .; d_gene: .; j_gene: TRBJ1-5; v_gene: TRBV7-9; CDR3nt: TGTGCCAGCAGCCTGGCGGATCAGCCCCAGCATTTT; CDR3aa: CASSLADQPQHF
abundance: .; d_gene: .; j_gene: TRBJ2-5; v_gene: TRBV11-2; CDR3nt: TGTGCCAGCAGCTTAGACGCGGAGACCCAGTACTTC; CDR3aa: CASSLDAETQYF
abundance: .; d_gene: TRBD1; j_gene: TRBJ2-3; v_gene: TRBV6-6; CDR3nt: TGTGCCAGCAGGCGACAGGGGGGCGCAGATACGCAGTATTTT; CDR3aa: CASRRQGGADTQYF
abundance: .; d_gene: .; j_gene: TRBJ2-1; v_gene: TRBV7-9; CDR3nt: TGTGCCAGCAGCTCGACTAGTCAGCTCGGTGAGCAGTTCTTC; CDR3aa: CASSSTSQLGEQFF
abundance: few; d_gene: TRBD2; j_gene: TRBJ2-3; v_gene: TRBV19; CDR3nt: TGTGCCAGTAGTACCGCCCCTAGCGGGGGGAACCCTAGCACAGATACGCAGTATTTT; CDR3aa: CASSTAPSGGNPSTDTQYF
abundance: .; d_gene: TRBD1; j_gene: TRBJ2-1; v_gene: TRBV25-1; CDR3nt: TGTGCCAGCGGAGGTGAAGGGGGCCGTAATGAGCAGTTCTTC; CDR3aa: CASGGEGGRNEQFF
abundance: few; d_gene: .; j_gene: TRBJ1-4; v_gene: TRBV18; CDR3nt: TGTGCCAGCTCACCGGAGAATGAAAAACTGTTTTTT; CDR3aa: CASSPENEKLFF